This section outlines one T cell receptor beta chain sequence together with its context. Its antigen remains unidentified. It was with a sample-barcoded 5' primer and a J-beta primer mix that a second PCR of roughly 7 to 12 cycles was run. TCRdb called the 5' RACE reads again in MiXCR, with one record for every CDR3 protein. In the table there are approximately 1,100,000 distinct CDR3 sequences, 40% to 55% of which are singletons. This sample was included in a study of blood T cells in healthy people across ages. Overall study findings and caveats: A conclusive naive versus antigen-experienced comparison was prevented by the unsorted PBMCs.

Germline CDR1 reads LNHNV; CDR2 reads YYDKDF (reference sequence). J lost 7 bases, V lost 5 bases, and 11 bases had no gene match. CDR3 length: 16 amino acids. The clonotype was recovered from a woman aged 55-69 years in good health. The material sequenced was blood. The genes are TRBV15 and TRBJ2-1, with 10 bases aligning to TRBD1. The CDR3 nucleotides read TGTGCCACCAGCGGGGGGGGGACAGGGGTTATGAATGAGCAGTTCTTC. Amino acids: CATSGGGTGVMNEQFF.